This T cell receptor (beta chain) was captured by sequencing in a study of T cell responses to AZD1222 COVID-19 vaccine. This CDR3 has 12 residues. Trimming shortened V by 0 bases and J by 9 bases, and 8 bases separated the two germline ends. Germline V lookup: CDR1 SNHLY, CDR2 FYNNEI. The method was immunoSEQ multiplex PCR; TCRdb's version includes in-frame clones alone and lacks a portion of them. Here the sample spans some 88,000 clones, just over 90% being singletons. The TCR sequence derives from an adult who received the AZD1222 COVID-19 vaccine. V gene TRBV2 combines with J gene TRBJ1-2; D unresolved. Sequenced here: peripheral blood, sampled 28 days after the second AZD1222 dose. The CDR3 bases are TGTGCCAGCAGTGAAGCTCCCACACGCTACACCTTC. Amino acid sequence: CASSEAPTRYTF. The variable domain in full, with the rest retrieved from reference TRBV2 and TRBJ1-2, is EPEVTQTPSHQVTQMGQEVILRCVPISNHLYFYWYRQILGQKVEFLVSFYNNEISEKSEIFDDQFSVERPDGSNFTLKIRSTKLEDSAMYFCASSEAPTRYTFGSGTRLTVV.